A selection of T cell receptor beta chains follows, all from one sample in a study of cytomegalovirus exposure and HLA in healthy donors. The table came from immunoSEQ multiplex PCR; TCRdb's copy has only in-frame clones and leaves some out. The sample has about 210,000 clones; about 80% are singletons. The sample taken for sequencing was PBMCs. These receptors originate from a woman in her forties or fifties in good health and CMV-seropositive. Both conserved end residues are part of each CDR3.

V	J	CDR3
TRBV6-5	TRBJ1-1	CASSYSGTRLFSEAFF
TRBV12-5	TRBJ1-5	CASALVGGFSQPQHF
TRBV28	TRBJ2-7	CASSYNGAYEQYF
TRBV30	TRBJ2-7	CAWRRERASYEQYF
TRBV5-1	NA	CASSATGGSYEQYF
TRBV5-6	TRBJ1-1	CASSSTGGYTEAFF
TRBV10-3	TRBJ1-2	CAISESLGGNYGYTF
TRBV4-2	TRBJ1-1	CASSDRQGSLNTEAFF
TRBV18	TRBJ1-1	CASSGQENTEAFF
TRBV15	TRBJ2-7	CATSFLTGGLYEQYF
TRBV7-2	TRBJ2-5	CASSLGAGDQETQYF
TRBV12-5	TRBJ1-6	CASGLVLGTGGSPLHF
TRBV7-2	TRBJ1-5	CASSLRGSNQPQHF
TRBV19	TRBJ1-2	CASTAGGTNYGYTF
TRBV7-2	TRBJ2-1	CASSPGSTYNEQFF
TRBV6-8	TRBJ1-5	CASSYPNRGGPYNQPQHF
TRBV5-1	TRBJ1-1	CASSTGQGISEAFF
TRBV5-5	TRBJ1-1	CASSLVGHLATEAFF
TRBV9	TRBJ2-1	CASSVRTSGDEQFF
TRBV30	TRBJ1-2	CAWRGQGRFNGYTF
TRBV7-8	TRBJ2-2	CASSPNPDKDTGELFF
TRBV5-1	TRBJ2-2	CASSLVGSVNTGELFF
TRBV6-5	TRBJ1-4	CASRHRGRDEKLFF
TRBV7-2	TRBJ2-1	CASSLVRSSYNEQFF
TRBV5-5	TRBJ1-4	CASSSLPADEKLFF
TRBV5-1	TRBJ2-2	CASSFDRVGTGELFF
TRBV30	TRBJ1-4	CAWSGQREKLFF
TRBV7-3	TRBJ1-1	CASRREANTEAFF
TRBV9	TRBJ1-5	CASSVVPTGPQHF
TRBV11-1	TRBJ1-4	CASSLGPTYGEKLFF
TRBV4-1	TRBJ2-5	CASSQEEASTPGKTQYF